The present entry profiles one T cell receptor beta chain with its context. Its target is not known. The CDR3 has 15 amino acids. Germline trimming cut 0 bases from V and 5 bases from J; bases unmatched to any gene: 4. Germline lookup yields CDR1 ENHRY and CDR2 SYGVKD. The data belong to a study of T cells after posttransplantation cyclophosphamide. General study points: TRB clonality was highly associated with recipient CMV seropositivity and reactivation. Donor CD8+ memory clones often dominated recipient blood repertoires at later times. Blood and skin or GI T cell repertoires showed limited TRB overlap.

Busulfan-fludarabine conditioning, marrow transplant, and cyclophosphamide on days +3 and +4 were administered. TCRdb's copy holds only in-frame clones and misses some; the assay was immunoSEQ multiplex PCR. The data contain about 1,500 clones, 70% to 85% of them singletons. The chain combines TRBV10-3 with TRBJ1-5; 7 bases are a match to TRBD1. The input for sequencing was CD4+ T cells sorted from PBMCs, taken 220 to 250 days after allogeneic stem cell transplant with posttransplant cyclophosphamide. The sequence was obtained from a female patient in her sixties who received an allogeneic stem cell transplant from an unrelated donor, was CMV-positive, and had acute GVHD only. Some T cells may trace back to the graft donor. The chain's CDR3 is CAISESGGLYQPQHF. Here the CDR3 DNA reads TGTGCCATCAGTGAGTCAGGGGGCTTGTATCAGCCCCAGCATTTT.